Below, one T cell receptor (beta chain) is given with its context. The target antigen is unknown. This record comes from a study of shared clonotypes between healthy human individuals. General study points: With few donors, the genetic and exposure-history diversity represented was limited. In general, naive subsets displayed greater estimated richness than memory subsets did.

CD8 cells regarded as naive lacked CD45RO, were positively chosen for CCR7, and omitted terminally differentiated effector memory CD45RA+ cells. Deep-level assay runs were performed. TCRdb keeps only in-frame clones here, not all; method: immunoSEQ multiplex PCR. The profile covers roughly 2 million clones, with about 94% appearing a single time and roughly 1.1% taken by the ten largest. CDR1 and CDR2 (germline): MGHRA, YSYEKL. CDR3 length: 14 amino acids. V was clipped by 2 bases and J by 4 bases, with 12 bases between them. Sequencing was done on a sample of naive CD8+ T cells sorted from blood. This chain links TRBV4-1 with TRBJ2-7; D possibly corresponds to TRBD1 (6 bases). This clonotype was obtained from a man aged 18 to 29 in good health. The CDR3, as DNA: TGCGCCAGCAGCCAAAAAGGGGGAGTGTACGAGCAGTACTTC. This codes for CASSQKGGVYEQYF.